This TCR beta chain derives from a study of cytomegalovirus exposure and HLA in healthy donors. Among the donors, all were healthy bone marrow donors. Nominal health characterized the donors when sampled, though unrecorded immune exposures were likely. Findings of the study overall: A further, later analysis showed that HLA-associated TCR beta chains (compared with equally common others) were more clonally expanded. Confirmation in vitro established that three CMV-associated chains were specific for CMV antigens.

This clone was counted between two and nine times. Its antigen is unidentified. CDR3 length: 15 residues. CDR1 and CDR2 from the germline V gene are SGHRS and YFSETQ. The V end lost 2 bases, the J end lost 1 base, and 10 bases lay between the germline ends. Primers: 60 Vbeta forward and 13 Jbeta reverse. The protocol was immunoSEQ multiplex PCR, while the TCRdb copy is restricted to in-frame clones and leaves out a portion. The data contain about 130,000 clones, 65% to 90% of them singletons. This receptor was identified in a girl aged 2-15 years in good health and CMV-seronegative. V and J are TRBV5-1 and TRBJ2-1; D might be TRBD1 (5 bases). Sequenced material: PBMCs. CDR3 region: CASSLARASYNEQFF. CDR3 coding DNA: TGCGCCAGCAGCTTAGCCAGGGCGTCCTACAATGAGCAGTTCTTC.